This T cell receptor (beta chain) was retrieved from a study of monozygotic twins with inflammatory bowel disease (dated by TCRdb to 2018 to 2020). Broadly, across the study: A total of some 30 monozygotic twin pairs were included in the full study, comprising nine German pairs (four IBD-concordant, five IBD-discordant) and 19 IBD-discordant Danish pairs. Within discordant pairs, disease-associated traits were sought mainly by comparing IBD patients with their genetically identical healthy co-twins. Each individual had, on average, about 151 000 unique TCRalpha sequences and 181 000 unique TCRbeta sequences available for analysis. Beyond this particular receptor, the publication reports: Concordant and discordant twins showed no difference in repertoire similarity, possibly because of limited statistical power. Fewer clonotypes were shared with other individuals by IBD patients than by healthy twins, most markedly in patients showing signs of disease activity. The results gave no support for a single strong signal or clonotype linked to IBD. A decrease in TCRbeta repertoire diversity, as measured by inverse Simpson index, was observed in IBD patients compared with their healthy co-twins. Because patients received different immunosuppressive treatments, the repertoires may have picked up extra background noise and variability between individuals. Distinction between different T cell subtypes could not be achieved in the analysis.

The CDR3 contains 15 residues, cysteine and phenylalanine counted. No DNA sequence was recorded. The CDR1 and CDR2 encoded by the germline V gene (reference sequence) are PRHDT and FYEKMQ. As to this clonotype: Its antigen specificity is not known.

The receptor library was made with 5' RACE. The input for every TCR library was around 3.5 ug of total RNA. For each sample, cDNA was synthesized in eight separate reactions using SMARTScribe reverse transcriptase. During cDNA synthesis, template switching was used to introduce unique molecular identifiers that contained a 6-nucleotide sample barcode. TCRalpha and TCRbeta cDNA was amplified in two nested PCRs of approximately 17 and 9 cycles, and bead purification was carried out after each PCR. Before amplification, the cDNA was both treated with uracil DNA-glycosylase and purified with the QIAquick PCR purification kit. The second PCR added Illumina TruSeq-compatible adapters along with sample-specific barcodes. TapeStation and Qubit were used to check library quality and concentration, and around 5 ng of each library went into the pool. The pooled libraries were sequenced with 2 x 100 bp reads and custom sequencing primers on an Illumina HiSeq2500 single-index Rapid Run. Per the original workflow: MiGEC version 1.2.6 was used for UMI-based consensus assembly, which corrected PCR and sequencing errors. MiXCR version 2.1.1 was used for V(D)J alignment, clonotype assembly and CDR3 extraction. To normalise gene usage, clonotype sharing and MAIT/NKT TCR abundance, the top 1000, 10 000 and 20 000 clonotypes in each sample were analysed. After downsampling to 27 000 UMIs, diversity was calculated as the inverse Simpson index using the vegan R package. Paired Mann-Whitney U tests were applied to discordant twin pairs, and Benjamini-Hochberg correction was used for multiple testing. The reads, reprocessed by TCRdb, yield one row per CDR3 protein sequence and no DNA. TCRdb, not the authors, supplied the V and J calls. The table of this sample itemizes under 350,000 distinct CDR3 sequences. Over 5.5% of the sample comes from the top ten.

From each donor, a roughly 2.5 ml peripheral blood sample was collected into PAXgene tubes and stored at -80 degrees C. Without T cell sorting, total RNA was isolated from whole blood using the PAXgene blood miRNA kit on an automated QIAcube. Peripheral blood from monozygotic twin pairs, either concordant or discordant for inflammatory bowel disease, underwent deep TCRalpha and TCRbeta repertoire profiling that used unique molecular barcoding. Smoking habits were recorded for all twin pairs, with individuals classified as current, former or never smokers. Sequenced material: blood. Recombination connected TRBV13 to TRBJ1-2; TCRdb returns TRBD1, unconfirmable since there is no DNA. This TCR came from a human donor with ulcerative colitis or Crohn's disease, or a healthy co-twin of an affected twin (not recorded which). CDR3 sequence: CASSRTDRGSYGYTF.